This record concerns one T cell receptor (beta chain) sequence. Its antigen is not identified. This sample is drawn from a study of CD8 T cells in Susac syndrome. Germline CDR1 is SGDLS and CDR2 is YYNGEE. The CDR3 extends over 15 amino acids. The V and J ends lost 4 bases and 3 bases respectively, with 17 bases between them. After extraction with the RNeasy kit, about 0.5 to 1 ug of the RNA was reverse transcribed using random hexamers. Across 54 Vbeta and 13 Jbeta, immunoSEQ multiplex PCR amplified TCR beta CDR3. TCRdb re-derived calls from the immunoSEQ multiplex PCR reads in MiXCR, one entry per CDR3 protein. Of roughly 160,000 distinct CDR3 sequences in the sample, over 85% were seen once. Study conclusions and caveats: As acknowledged by the study, its TCR sequencing and HLA analysis included a relatively small number of individuals.

Negative isolation was used for CD8+ and CD4+ T cells, and FACS enrichment was applied to TEMRA cells. The source is a human donor in good health. The rearrangement uses TRBV9 and TRBJ2-7; D unclear. Sample: CD4+ T cells from PBMCs. CDR3 DNA: TGTGCCAGCAGCACCTCGCCTCAGCCACTCTACGAGCAGTACTTC. This gives the protein CASSTSPQPLYEQYF.